The TCR beta chain under discussion was sequenced for a study of human T cells and chemical hapten exposure. Documented time point: pre-sensitization, week 0. Treatment of the sample: therapeutic diphenylcyclopropenone sensitization with weekly scalp DPC. This clonotype was found many times. This CDR3 has 12 amino acids. V lost 3 bases and J 4 bases, leaving 6 bases between the germline ends. TCRdb fed the RACE reads into MiXCR, producing one record per CDR3 protein. Here the sample spans tens of thousands of distinct CDR3 sequences, about 8.9% being singletons. This TCR derives from a middle-aged woman with alopecia areata. Some clones in this sample may be carry-over from other donors' samples. The chain links TRBV12-3 or TRBV12-4 to TRBJ1-1; D ambiguous. This sample comprised whole blood, obtained in connection with sensitization to the hapten diphenylcyclopropenone (DPC). CDR3 nucleotide sequence: TGTGCCAGCAGTTTTGGACGCACTGAAGCTTTCTTT. It is translated as CASSFGRTEAFF.